This T cell receptor beta chain is from a study of T-cell memory formation after mild COVID-19 (dated by TCRdb to 2020 to 2022). Study-level background: Most TCR sequence clusters were specific to one of the two donors. T-cell clones expanding and contracting after mild COVID-19 in a couple of donors were tracked by longitudinal TCRalpha and TCRbeta repertoire sequencing. Two young, previously healthy adult volunteers made up the cohort, one male and one female. What the study reported, not specific to this receptor: Balanced CD4/CD8 phenotypes were observed for clones contracting from day 15 to 85, whereas a bias towards CD4+ was observed for a second wave of clones expanding from day 15 to 37. Contracting CD4+ clones turned up mainly in the CM and EM memory subsets, whereas EMRA was where CD8+ clones were enriched. The second-wave clones that peaked on day 37 were not confirmed to be SARS-CoV-2 specific. The detection of some responding clones in pre-infection memory suggests that pre-existing cross-reactive memory T cells joined the SARS-CoV-2 response. The study included only a couple of mild cases, and larger cohorts that include severe cases with pre-infection samples were judged to be necessary.

CDR1 is given as SGDLS and CDR2 as YYNGEE, both from the germline V gene. V lost 3 bases and J lost 1 base; the stretch between them is 4 bases long. Counted from cysteine to phenylalanine, this CDR3 has 12 amino acids. Only the CDR3 DNA is retained, 36 bases long and in frame from the first base. Concerning this clonotype: Its antigen is currently not known. No quality values exist for individual bases; no much larger clone is one base distant.

Ficoll-Paque density gradient centrifugation was used to isolate PBMCs. These reads were obtained on an Illumina NovaSeq 6000. TCRalpha and TCRbeta cDNA libraries were built by 5'RACE with constant-segment primers, adding sample barcodes and unique molecular identifiers. Trizol reagent was used to extract RNA from every sample. Library amplification was performed in two PCR steps, and a second sample barcode and Illumina TruSeq adapters were introduced in the second step. The libraries were sequenced on an Illumina NovaSeq using 2 x 150 bp paired-end reads. Turning to the authors' computational methods: The reads were demultiplexed and collapsed into UMI-guided consensus sequences using migec v1.2.7. Using mixcr v2.1.11, UMI consensuses were aligned to TRA and TRB V and J templates and then assembled into clonotypes. Expanded or contracted clonotypes were those called significant by both edgeR and NoisET, with noise models trained on biological replicates. edgeR calls used a false discovery rate-adjusted p below 0.01 and a log2 fold-change threshold of 1. As an exploratory analysis of dynamics, max-normalized trajectories of the 1000 most abundant clonotypes were examined by PCA with hierarchical clustering. The CD4 or CD8 phenotype of responding clones was assigned using the separately sequenced CD4+ and CD8+ repertoires. Starting from the raw public reads, TCRdb applied fastp trimming at Q25, assembled clones with MiXCR and retained in-frame beta chains. Rows with one shared CDR3 protein collapse into an entry with the most common genes and DNA. Here the V and J calls rest on TCRdb's processing, not on the authors' analysis. This sample lists more than 300,000 distinct CDR3 sequences; 14% were detected once. The top ten clonotypes cover roughly a fifth of the sample.

Sequenced: PBMCs or a T cell subset sorted from them (not recorded which). The chain links TRBV9 with TRBJ1-1; the D segment cannot be called with confidence. The sequence came from a man aged 18 to 35 who had mild COVID-19 (a few samples of this study predate the infection). The sample titles of this study are shuffled in the database, so cell type and time point are left out; the donor was told from shared clones. The nucleotides are TGTGCCAGCAGCGGATCGAACACTGAAGCTTTCTTT. Its product reads: CASSGSNTEAFF.